The TCR beta chain under discussion was sequenced for a study of blood T cell repertoires in COVID-19. Germline V gene sequence: CDR1 ENHRY, CDR2 SYGVKD. V was clipped by 7 bases and J by 4 bases, with 10 bases between them. This CDR3 has 12 amino acids. The method was immunoSEQ multiplex PCR; TCRdb's version includes in-frame clones alone and lacks a portion of them. The sample carries approximately 240,000 clones, approximately 90% recorded once. Sequencing was carried out using PBMCs or T cells enriched from blood (not recorded which). The sequence came from a woman under 30 who had recovered from COVID-19. The V and J genes are TRBV10-3 and TRBJ1-1; D may be TRBD1 (5 bases). CDR3 coding DNA: TGTGCCATCACAGGGTCTGGCACTGAAGCTTTCTTT. Residues: CAITGSGTEAFF.